Listed here is a single T cell receptor beta chain. Stated time point: cycle 4 day 1 (C4D1), after less than seven weeks of nivolumab. Each patient's relapse followed autologous stem cell transplantation, and brentuximab vedotin exposure varied. Reported best responses ranged across complete response, partial response or progressive disease. The sample originates from a study of PD-1 blockade in classical Hodgkin lymphoma. About the research overall: Patients in the cohort were put on intravenous nivolumab, 3 mg/kg every 2 weeks.

Repertoires were generated with immunoSEQ multiplex PCR, while TCRdb's copy carries only in-frame clones and drops some. The sample has more than 90,000 clones; just under 80% are singletons. This CDR3 is 15 amino acids long. CDR1 SEHNR and CDR2 FQNEAQ come from the germline V gene (reference sequence). Trimming pared 3 bases from V and 2 bases from J, leaving 14 bases between. The sample consisted of peripheral blood mononuclear cells (PBMCs), taken before the fourth cycle of nivolumab. The rearrangement joins TRBV7-9 to TRBJ2-7; D is uncertain. The TCR originated in a human donor with classical Hodgkin lymphoma. The CDR3 reads CASSFPVGRAYEQYF. CDR3 coding DNA: TGTGCCAGCAGCTTCCCCGTAGGTCGGGCCTACGAGCAGTACTTC.